This T cell receptor (beta chain) stems from a study of T cells in Graves' hyperthyroidism and ophthalmopathy. Study-wide results and caveats: Model predictions of ophthalmopathy came a median around 6.5 months before onset.

This clonotype was recorded at least ten times. Its target is not known. Germline V gene data show CDR1 as SQVTM and CDR2 as ANQGSEA. V gave up 7 bases and J gave up 7 bases, with 10 bases separating them. This CDR3 region has 11 residues. The CDR3 regions of TCR beta were amplified from RNA transcripts. First-round RT-PCR with HTBI primers amplified the TCR CDR3 region. TCRdb reprocessed the multiplex PCR reads with MiXCR, giving one entry per CDR3 protein. Altogether 500,000 to 600,000 distinct CDR3 sequences are present, 46% being singletons, with the ten largest covering about two fifths. Sequences were obtained from peripheral blood or thyroid tissue (not recorded which). The rearrangement uses TRBV29-1 and TRBJ2-2; no clear D. This receptor was taken from an adult woman with Graves' disease, either hyperthyroidism or ophthalmopathy (not recorded which). The CDR3 DNA follows: TGCAGCGCTACGTCGGGCGGGGAGCTGTTTTTT. Translation: CSATSGGELFF.